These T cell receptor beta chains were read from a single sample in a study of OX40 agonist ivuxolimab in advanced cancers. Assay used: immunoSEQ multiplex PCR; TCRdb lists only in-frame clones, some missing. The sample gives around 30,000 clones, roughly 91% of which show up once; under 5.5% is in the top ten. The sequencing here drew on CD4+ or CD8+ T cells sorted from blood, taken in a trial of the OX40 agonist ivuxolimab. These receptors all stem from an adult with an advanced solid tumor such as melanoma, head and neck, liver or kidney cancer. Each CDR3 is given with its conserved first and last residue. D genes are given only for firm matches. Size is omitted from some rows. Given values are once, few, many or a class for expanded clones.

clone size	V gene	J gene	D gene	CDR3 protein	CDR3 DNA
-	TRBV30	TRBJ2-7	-	CAWAPGHSYEQYF	TGTGCCTGGGCTCCGGGCCATTCCTACGAGCAGTACTTC
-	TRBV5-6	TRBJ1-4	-	CASSFGRVPEKLFF	TGTGCCAGCAGCTTCGGCCGGGTTCCCGAAAAACTGTTTTTT
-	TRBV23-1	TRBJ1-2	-	CASSPQGIAGYTF	TGCGCCAGCAGTCCCCAGGGGATAGCTGGCTACACCTTC
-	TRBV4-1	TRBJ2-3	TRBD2	CASSPGLAGVQDTQYF	TGCGCCAGCAGCCCGGGACTAGCGGGAGTGCAAGATACGCAGTATTTT
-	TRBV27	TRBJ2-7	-	CASSFSSYEQYF	TGTGCCAGCAGTTTTAGCTCCTACGAGCAGTACTTC
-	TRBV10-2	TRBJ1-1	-	CASRLTANTEAFF	TGCGCCAGCAGGCTGACAGCGAACACTGAAGCTTTCTTT
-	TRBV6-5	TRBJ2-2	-	CASRIVNTGELFF	TGTGCCAGCAGGATTGTGAACACCGGGGAGCTGTTTTTT
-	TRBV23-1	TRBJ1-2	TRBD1	CASSQGGGNGNYGYTF	TGCGCCAGCAGTCAGGGAGGGGGCAACGGTAACTATGGCTACACCTTC
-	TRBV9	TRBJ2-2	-	CASSVAPGTGELFF	TGTGCCAGCAGCGTAGCCCCGGGGACCGGGGAGCTGTTTTTT
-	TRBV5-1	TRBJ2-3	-	CASTRNVFNADTQYF	TGCGCCAGCACGCGTAACGTCTTCAACGCAGATACGCAGTATTTT
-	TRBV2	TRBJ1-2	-	CASSQEGLGGYTF	TGTGCCAGCAGCCAGGAGGGGCTTGGTGGCTACACCTTC
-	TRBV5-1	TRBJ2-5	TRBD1	CASKIQGAPEETQYF	TGCGCCAGCAAAATCCAGGGGGCCCCCGAAGAGACCCAGTACTTC
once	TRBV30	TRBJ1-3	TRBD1	CAWSRDSPGNTIYF	TGTGCCTGGAGTCGGGACAGCCCTGGAAACACCATATATTTT
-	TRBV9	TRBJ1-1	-	CASSPRQMNTEAFF	TGTGCCAGCAGCCCACGACAGATGAACACTGAAGCTTTCTTT
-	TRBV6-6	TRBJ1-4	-	CATGGQGLRLFF	TGTGCAACCGGGGGGCAGGGGCTTAGACTGTTTTTT
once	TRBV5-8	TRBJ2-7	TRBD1	CASSLTIGQGHEQYF	TGTGCCAGCAGCTTAACTATTGGACAGGGACACGAGCAGTACTTC
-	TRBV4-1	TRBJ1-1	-	CASSQDLNTGRHAFF	TGCGCCAGCAGCCAAGACCTTAACACAGGGCGACACGCTTTCTTT
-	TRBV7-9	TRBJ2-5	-	CASSVSAGLGETQYF	TGTGCCAGCAGCGTTAGCGCGGGTCTTGGAGAGACCCAGTACTTC
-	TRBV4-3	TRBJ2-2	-	CASSQGTVNTGELFF	TGCGCCAGCAGCCAAGGGACTGTTAACACCGGGGAGCTGTTTTTT
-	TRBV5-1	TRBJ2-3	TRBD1	CASSEGTDTDTQYF	TGCGCCAGCAGCGAGGGGACAGACACAGATACGCAGTATTTT
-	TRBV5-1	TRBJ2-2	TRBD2	CASSLGTSGTGELFF	TGCGCCAGCAGCCTCGGGACTAGCGGGACCGGGGAGCTGTTTTTT
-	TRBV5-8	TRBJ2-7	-	CASSWSGLSYEQYF	TGTGCCAGCAGCTGGTCGGGTCTATCCTACGAGCAGTACTTC
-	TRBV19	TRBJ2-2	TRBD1	CASSMNLGTGIWTGELFF	TGTGCCAGTAGTATGAACCTCGGGACAGGGATTTGGACCGGGGAGCTGTTTTTT
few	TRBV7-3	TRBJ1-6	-	CASSSAGNSPLHF	TGTGCCAGCAGCTCTGCGGGGAATTCACCCCTCCACTTT
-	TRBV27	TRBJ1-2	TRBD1	CASSLNRRQGGYTF	TGTGCCAGCAGTCTCAACCGAAGACAGGGAGGCTACACCTTC
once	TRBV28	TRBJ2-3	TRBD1	CASSRLTGGSADTQYF	TGTGCCAGCAGTCGACTGACAGGGGGTTCTGCAGATACGCAGTATTTT
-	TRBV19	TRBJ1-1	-	CASSIRTQAKEAFF	TGTGCCAGTAGTATAAGGACCCAGGCTAAAGAAGCTTTCTTT
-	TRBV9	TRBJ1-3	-	CASSVAGGGGLSGNTIYF	TGTGCCAGCAGCGTAGCGGGGGGAGGGGGACTCTCTGGAAACACCATATATTTT
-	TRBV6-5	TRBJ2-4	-	CASSPTRLGTWYF	TGTGCCAGCAGTCCGACACGATTAGGGACCTGGTACTTC
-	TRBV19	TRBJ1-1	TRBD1	CASSQGVNTEAFF	TGTGCCAGCTCACAGGGGGTGAACACTGAAGCTTTCTTT
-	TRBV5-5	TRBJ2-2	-	CASSLAGGVGITGELFF	TGTGCCAGCAGCTTGGCTGGGGGCGTCGGGATCACCGGGGAGCTGTTTTTT
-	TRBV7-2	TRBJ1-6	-	CASSLVPEGSPLHF	TGTGCCAGCAGCTTAGTTCCAGAAGGATCACCCCTCCACTTT
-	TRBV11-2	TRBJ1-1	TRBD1	CASSLDGTGGGTEAFF	TGTGCCAGCAGCTTAGATGGGACAGGGGGCGGCACTGAAGCTTTCTTT
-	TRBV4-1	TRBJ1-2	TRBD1	CASSLERTGEFGYTF	TGCGCCAGCAGCCTCGAAAGGACAGGGGAGTTTGGCTACACCTTC
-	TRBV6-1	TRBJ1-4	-	CASSDVRVGEKLFF	TGTGCCAGCAGTGATGTCAGGGTTGGCGAAAAACTGTTTTTT
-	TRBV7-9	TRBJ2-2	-	CASRQGPNTGELFF	TGTGCCAGCCGGCAGGGACCGAACACCGGGGAGCTGTTTTTT
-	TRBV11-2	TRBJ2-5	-	CASSLEETQYF	TGTGCCAGCAGCTTAGAAGAGACCCAGTACTTC
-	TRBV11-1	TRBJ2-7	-	CASSLTDRAEQYF	TGTGCCAGCAGCTTAACGGACAGAGCCGAGCAGTACTTC
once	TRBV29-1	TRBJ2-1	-	CSHSSGADGEQFF	TGCAGCCATAGTTCGGGCGCGGACGGTGAGCAGTTCTTC
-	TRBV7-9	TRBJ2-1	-	CASSESGTLSNEQFF	TGTGCCAGCAGCGAATCCGGGACCCTGTCTAATGAGCAGTTCTTC
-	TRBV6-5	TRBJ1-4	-	CASSPGDPGTEKLFF	TGTGCCAGCAGCCCTGGGGACCCAGGGACTGAAAAACTGTTTTTT